The 15 T cell receptor beta chains reported below all come from one sample, sequenced in a study of blood T cell repertoires in COVID-19. The assay was immunoSEQ multiplex PCR, and TCRdb's table has in-frame clones only and misses some. The repertoire holds roughly 190,000 clones, more than 70% seen once, with approximately 4.4% in the top ten. The source material was peripheral blood. These receptors all stem from a human donor in a cohort sampled during active COVID-19.

The chain links TRBV5-4 to TRBJ1-5; TRBD1 agrees at 9 bases. Germline V gene lookup returns CDR1 SGHNT and CDR2 YYREEE (reference sequence). The CDR3 is 13 amino acids. V was pared by 4 bases and J by 10 bases, with 6 bases of the junction left unmatched. The CDR3 here is CASSAGQGGPQHF. For the CDR3, the DNA is TGTGCCAGCAGCGCGGGACAGGGTGGACCCCAGCATTTT.

The chain recombines TRBV27 with TRBJ2-1; D gene uncertain. CDR3 size: 14 residues. Germline lookup yields CDR1 MNHEY and CDR2 SMNVEV (reference sequence). V lost 3 bases to trimming and J lost 3 bases, with 9 bases between them. The chain's CDR3 is CASSFKLRYNEQFF. Here the CDR3 DNA reads TGTGCCAGCAGTTTCAAACTCCGCTACAATGAGCAGTTCTTC.

The CDR3 DNA follows: TGTGCCTGGGCCCAGGAAAACACTGAAGCTTTCTTT. Translation: CAWAQENTEAFF. The chain couples TRBV30 to TRBJ1-1, with D unclear. V dropped 5 bases and J dropped 2 bases, with 9 bases sitting between them. The germline V gene encodes CDR1 GTSNPN and CDR2 SVGIG (reference sequence). CDR3 length equals 12 residues.

The V and J genes are TRBV7-9 and TRBJ2-1, with 13 positions matching TRBD2. The CDR3 extends over 17 amino acids. Germline V gives CDR1 SEHNR, CDR2 FQNEAQ (reference sequence). V lost 5 bases, J lost 4 bases, and 8 bases stayed unmatched. The CDR3 DNA is TGTGCCAGCAGCCTTCGGACTAGCGGGAGTATGTACAATGAGCAGTTCTTC. Its translation is CASSLRTSGSMYNEQFF. The variable domain in full, completed from reference TRBV7-9 and TRBJ2-1, reads DTGVSQNPRHKITKRGQNVTFRCDPISEHNRLYWYRQTLGQGPEFLTYFQNEAQLEKSRLLSDRFSAERPKGSFSTLEIQRTEQGDSAMYLCASSLRTSGSMYNEQFFGPGTRLTVL.

This clone was recorded a few times. The chain combines TRBV11-3 with TRBJ2-2; a possible D gene is TRBD1 (5 bases). With 1 base removed from V and 8 bases from J, the gap between germline ends came to 5 bases. This CDR3 has 12 amino acids. Germline V CDR1 and CDR2: SGHNT, YENEEA. The CDR3 region has the DNA TGTGCCAGCAGCTTAGGACAGGGGGAGCTGTTTTTT. Translated, it gives CASSLGQGELFF.

V gene TRBV5-1 combines with J gene TRBJ2-3; 8 bases match TRBD1. This CDR3 comprises 17 residues. V lost 0 bases and J lost 4; bases outside the gene matches: 10. CDR1 is SGHRS, CDR2 YFSETQ, per germline. The DNA for the CDR3 is TGCGCCAGCAGCTTGGAAGCAGGGGGCTCCGTCGCAGATACGCAGTATTTT. Translated: CASSLEAGGSVADTQYF.

This clone was recorded at least ten times. The rearrangement links TRBV4-2 to TRBJ1-1, with 9 bases aligning to TRBD1. The V and J ends lost 1 base and 6 bases, in that order; junction bases with no gene match: 0. There are 13 residues in the CDR3. CDR1 LGHNA and CDR2 YNFKEQ come from the germline V gene. The DNA for the CDR3 is TGTGCCAGCAGCCAAGGGACAGGGGCTGAAGCTTTCTTT. Its protein product is CASSQGTGAEAFF.

The chain has TRBV13 and TRBJ1-6; 9 bases are shared with TRBD1. The J segment lost 7 bases and the V segment lost 5 bases, leaving 3 bases of the junction unmatched. The CDR3 covers 14 residues. The germline CDR1 and CDR2 sequences are PRHDT and FYEKMQ (reference sequence). CDR3 nucleotide sequence: TGTGCCAGCAGCCCCGGGACAGGGAATTCACCCCTCCACTTT. Amino acid sequence: CASSPGTGNSPLHF. Drawing the rest from reference TRBV13 and TRBJ1-6, the complete variable domain is AAGVIQSPRHLIKEKRETATLKCYPIPRHDTVYWYQQGPGQDPQFLISFYEKMQSDKGSIPDRFSAQQFSDYHSELNMSSLELGDSALYFCASSPGTGNSPLHFGNGTRLTVT.

The chain couples TRBV11-2 to TRBJ1-1, with D unresolved. Trimming took off 2 bases at V and 1 base at J, with 8 bases between the two ends. The germline V gene has CDR1 SGHAT and CDR2 FQNNGV. The CDR3 has 14 amino acids. For the CDR3, the DNA is TGTGCCAGCAGCTTAAGAGCGACGAACACTGAAGCTTTCTTT. This codes for CASSLRATNTEAFF.

The rearrangement joins TRBV3-1 (or the pseudogene TRBV3-2) to TRBJ1-1, with a tentative D call TRBD1 (5 bases). In germline, CDR1 is LGHDT, CDR2 YNNKEL (reference sequence). This CDR3 contains 13 residues. Trimming removed 6 bases from V and 4 bases from J, with 12 bases in between. The CDR3 reads CASSKGKSTEAFF. The DNA for the CDR3 is TGTGCCAGCAGTAAGGGGAAGAGCACTGAAGCTTTCTTT.

V is TRBV6-6 and J is TRBJ2-4; TRBD1 aligns across 7 bases. Unmatched junction bases numbered 5, after V lost 5 bases and J lost 13 bases. In germline, CDR1 is MNHNY, CDR2 SVGAGI (reference sequence). CDR3 size: 11 residues. This CDR3 is CASSPGGQQYF. The CDR3 coding sequence is TGTGCCAGCAGTCCAGGGGGTCAACAGTACTTC.

This chain connects TRBV5-1 to TRBJ1-6, with D possibly being TRBD1 (5 bases). Trimming left V 3 bases short and J 8 bases short, with 9 bases between. The CDR3 consists of 13 residues. CDR1 is SGHRS and CDR2 is YFSETQ in the germline V gene. CDR3 in DNA: TGCGCCAGCAGCTCGGGAGGGGATTCACCCCTCCACTTT. As protein: CASSSGGDSPLHF.

The rearrangement links TRBV27 to TRBJ1-1, with 10 positions matching TRBD1. CDR3 size: 14 residues. V was pared by 4 bases and J by 4 bases, with 3 bases of the junction left unmatched. Germline values: CDR1 MNHEY, CDR2 SMNVEV (reference sequence). The CDR3 loop reads CASSSGTGVTEAFF. In DNA, the CDR3 is TGTGCCAGCAGTTCCGGGACAGGGGTCACTGAAGCTTTCTTT.

The rearrangement uses TRBV2 and TRBJ2-3; D might be TRBD1 (5 bases). Looked up from germline, CDR1 is SNHLY and CDR2 is FYNNEI. This CDR3 has 13 residues. V lost 8 bases and J 2 bases, leaving 11 bases between the germline ends. For the CDR3, the DNA is TGTGCCAGCCACAGGATGGCCACAGATACGCAGTATTTT. The encoded protein is CASHRMATDTQYF.

V usage is TRBV14 and J usage is TRBJ2-7, with unresolved D. Trimming pared 1 base from V and 7 bases from J, leaving 8 bases between. The CDR3 is 12 residues long. Germline V gene sequence: CDR1 SGHDN, CDR2 FVKESK. In nucleotides, the CDR3 is TGTGCCAGCAGCCAAGTCCGTTTGGAGCAGTACTTC. As protein: CASSQVRLEQYF.